This T cell receptor beta chain was sequenced during a study of PD-1 blockade in classical Hodgkin lymphoma. General study results and limits: Newly diagnosed patients were reported to start with lower TCR diversity than healthy donors. The authors have not defined what causes the repertoire differences, possibly disease activity or prior therapy. Baseline diversity was lower in partial responders and progressors than complete responders.

The assay was immunoSEQ multiplex PCR, and TCRdb's table has in-frame clones only and misses some. The sample holds about 41,000 clones, around three quarters seen once. Germline CDR1 and CDR2: SGHTA and FQGTGA. This CDR3 has 13 residues. Trimming cost V 1 base and J 8 bases, with 9 bases left between them. Relapses following autologous stem cell transplantation were seen in all patients, with brentuximab vedotin exposure varying. About this clone: What it binds is not known.

The sequenced sample was peripheral blood mononuclear cells (PBMCs), obtained at baseline. The receptor comes from a human donor with classical Hodgkin lymphoma. The V call is TRBV7-3, the J call TRBJ2-1; no clear D gene. CDR3 nucleotides: TGTGCCAGCAGCTTAATACCCGGCTATGAGCAGTTCTTC. Its translation is CASSLIPGYEQFF.